The rows below give T cell receptor beta chains drawn from one sample of a study of T-cell memory formation after mild COVID-19. One entry per CDR3 protein results from TCRdb running MiXCR on the 5' RACE reads. The sample lists nearly 350,000 distinct CDR3 sequences; roughly 13% were seen once. Source material: PBMCs or a T cell subset sorted from them (not recorded which). The receptors originated from a man between 18 and 35 years old who had mild COVID-19 (a few samples of this study predate the infection). Cell type and time point are not known. Both conserved end residues are part of each CDR3. Fields, in order: CDR3 protein, J gene, V gene.

cdr3_aa: CSVARMNTEAFF
j_call: TRBJ1-1
v_call: TRBV29-1

cdr3_aa: CASSQTIGHGTQYF
j_call: TRBJ2-3
v_call: TRBV4-3

cdr3_aa: CASSWGTGRETQYF
j_call: TRBJ2-5
v_call: TRBV7-6

cdr3_aa: CASSFSSGGENEQFF
j_call: TRBJ2-1
v_call: TRBV7-3

cdr3_aa: CASSQDRENTEAFF
j_call: TRBJ1-1
v_call: TRBV4-3

cdr3_aa: CASSLRYNTEAFF
j_call: TRBJ1-1
v_call: TRBV7-3

cdr3_aa: CASSLSDRAHEQYF
j_call: TRBJ2-7
v_call: TRBV5-1

cdr3_aa: CARNDGPSGLTDTQYF
j_call: TRBJ2-3
v_call: TRBV7-9

cdr3_aa: CATRLAGDETQYF
j_call: TRBJ2-5
v_call: TRBV6-2/TRBV6-3

cdr3_aa: CASSEQGPGPHEQYF
j_call: TRBJ2-7
v_call: TRBV25-1

cdr3_aa: CASSLGTANQPQHF
j_call: TRBJ1-5
v_call: TRBV27

cdr3_aa: CASSSKTGGIEQFF
j_call: TRBJ2-1
v_call: TRBV27

cdr3_aa: CASSTQGGDTQYF
j_call: TRBJ2-3
v_call: TRBV5-1

cdr3_aa: CASSPVLFNEKLFF
j_call: TRBJ1-4
v_call: TRBV18

cdr3_aa: CSVAQGGDGYTF
j_call: TRBJ1-2
v_call: TRBV29-1

cdr3_aa: CASSVAGGVTDTQYF
j_call: TRBJ2-3
v_call: TRBV9

cdr3_aa: CSARAGLAGSRSYEQYF
j_call: TRBJ2-7
v_call: TRBV20-1

cdr3_aa: CASRSNEGQPQHF
j_call: TRBJ1-5
v_call: TRBV12-3/TRBV12-4

cdr3_aa: CASSYYFGGVSYNEQFF
j_call: TRBJ2-1
v_call: TRBV6-6

cdr3_aa: CSARGPANTGGLFF
j_call: TRBJ2-2
v_call: TRBV20-1

cdr3_aa: CASNLNTEAFF
j_call: TRBJ1-1
v_call: TRBV2

cdr3_aa: CARSNQNTEAFF
j_call: TRBJ1-1
v_call: TRBV6-2/TRBV6-3

cdr3_aa: CASSYSRQGQQPQHF
j_call: TRBJ1-5
v_call: TRBV6-2/TRBV6-3

cdr3_aa: CASRLVHLPNSYEQYF
j_call: TRBJ2-7
v_call: TRBV6-2/TRBV6-3

cdr3_aa: CASIGAGAYEQYF
j_call: TRBJ2-7
v_call: TRBV10-2

cdr3_aa: CSVEERGARETQYF
j_call: TRBJ2-5
v_call: TRBV29-1

cdr3_aa: CASSLGTASPEQYF
j_call: TRBJ2-7
v_call: TRBV11-2

cdr3_aa: CASSPRGAPDTQYF
j_call: TRBJ2-3
v_call: TRBV7-9

cdr3_aa: CASSLGGPTQYF
j_call: TRBJ2-3
v_call: TRBV28

cdr3_aa: CASSYDRNQPQHF
j_call: TRBJ1-5
v_call: TRBV6-5

cdr3_aa: CASSYSVFNEQFF
j_call: TRBJ2-1
v_call: TRBV6-2/TRBV6-3

cdr3_aa: CASSQDRVPGENIQYF
j_call: TRBJ2-4
v_call: TRBV3-1

cdr3_aa: CASSEAGELFF
j_call: TRBJ2-2
v_call: TRBV6-1

cdr3_aa: CASSQEKRLFRGSYNSPLHF
j_call: TRBJ1-6
v_call: TRBV6-2/TRBV6-3

cdr3_aa: CASSLGAGGPYEQFF
j_call: TRBJ2-1
v_call: TRBV5-1

cdr3_aa: CASSLTWSSYNEQFF
j_call: TRBJ2-1
v_call: TRBV7-3

cdr3_aa: CASSFRQGVYNEQFF
j_call: TRBJ2-1
v_call: TRBV12-3/TRBV12-4

cdr3_aa: CASSLAPRGFNEKLFF
j_call: TRBJ1-4
v_call: TRBV11-2

cdr3_aa: CASSLGGDWVDEQFF
j_call: TRBJ2-1
v_call: TRBV9

cdr3_aa: CASSRTTYNEQFF
j_call: TRBJ2-1
v_call: TRBV11-2

cdr3_aa: CASSRGGDDGYTF
j_call: TRBJ1-2
v_call: TRBV5-1

cdr3_aa: CASSPGQMQTQYF
j_call: TRBJ2-5
v_call: TRBV5-6

cdr3_aa: CASRGQGKETQYF
j_call: TRBJ2-5
v_call: TRBV7-2

cdr3_aa: CASSIGLRGGFHGTDTQYF
j_call: TRBJ2-3
v_call: TRBV19

cdr3_aa: CASSQATGGYNEQFF
j_call: TRBJ2-1
v_call: TRBV4-1

cdr3_aa: CASSYGGLRTEAFF
j_call: TRBJ1-1
v_call: TRBV6-5

cdr3_aa: CASSHGGQGYEQYF
j_call: TRBJ2-7
v_call: TRBV6-5

cdr3_aa: CSVATGQDTEAFF
j_call: TRBJ1-1
v_call: TRBV29-1

cdr3_aa: CASSRGQGSSYNSPLHF
j_call: TRBJ1-6
v_call: TRBV6-6

cdr3_aa: CASSLAGGGQPQHF
j_call: TRBJ1-5
v_call: TRBV5-1

cdr3_aa: CASTSSRLNTGELFF
j_call: TRBJ2-2
v_call: TRBV2